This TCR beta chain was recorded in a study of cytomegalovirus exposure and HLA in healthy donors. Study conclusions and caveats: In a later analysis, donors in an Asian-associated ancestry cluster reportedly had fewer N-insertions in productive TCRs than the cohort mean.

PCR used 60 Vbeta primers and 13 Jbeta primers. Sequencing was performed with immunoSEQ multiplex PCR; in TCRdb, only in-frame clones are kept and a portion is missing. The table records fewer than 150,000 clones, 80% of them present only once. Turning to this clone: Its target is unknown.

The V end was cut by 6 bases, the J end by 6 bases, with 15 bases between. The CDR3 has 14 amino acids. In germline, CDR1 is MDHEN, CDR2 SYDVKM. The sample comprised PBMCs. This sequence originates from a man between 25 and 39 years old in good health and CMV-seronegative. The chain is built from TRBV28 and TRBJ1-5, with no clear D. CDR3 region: CASRFGAPGQPQHF. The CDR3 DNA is TGTGCCAGCAGATTCGGCGCCCCGGGTCAGCCCCAGCATTTT.